The rows below give T cell receptor beta chains drawn from one sample of a study of blood T cell repertoires in COVID-19. The assay was immunoSEQ multiplex PCR, and TCRdb's table has in-frame clones only and misses some. Of 200,000 to 250,000 clones in the sample, around nine tenths are singletons; the top ten hold around 0.84%. Material: peripheral blood. The source is a man in his 60s with COVID-19, enrolled during active disease. Both conserved end residues are trimmed from each CDR3.

TRBJ1-2,TRBV19,ASRPGEGGYT
TRBJ1-5,TRBV28,ASSETGGLIDRNQPQH
TRBJ1-2,TRBV19,ASSITLRGQEAAPYGYT
TRBJ2-7,TRBV18,ASSPPGQGAYEQY
TRBJ1-2,TRBV9,ASSGAGSVLRGYT
TRBJ2-3,TRBV3-1/TRBV3-2,ASSERWTSGSPTPDTQY
TRBJ1-2,TRBV6-5,ASRSDRGGGGYT
TRBJ1-5,TRBV10-3,ATNTGDSQPQH
TRBJ2-3,TRBV5-4,ASSPGLAGGEDTQY
TRBJ1-6,TRBV6-4,ASSADRGPNSPLH
TRBJ1-1,TRBV28,ASSWTGNTEAF
TRBJ2-1,TRBV9,ASSASGSPISNEQF
TRBJ2-2,TRBV11-1,ASSLLAGGYTGELF
TRBJ1-1,TRBV5-1,ASSPTFGQGNTEAF
TRBJ2-1,TRBV4-1,ASSQDQATPYNEQF
TRBJ2-7,TRBV13,ASSQDTAYEQY
TRBJ2-1,TRBV29-1,SVEVRRGGEQF
TRBJ1-5,TRBV20-1,SASFAGDQPQH
TRBJ2-5,TRBV6-5,ASSSSGQGAWGTQY
TRBJ1-6,TRBV2,AREERTATSPLH
TRBJ1-1,TRBV28,ASSSFRSTEAF
TRBJ2-3,TRBV7-2,ASSLGAITDTQY
TRBJ1-3,TRBV6-5,ASSYSPQAGNTIY
TRBJ1-6,TRBV25-1,ASSELEKSPLH
TRBJ2-7,TRBV5-6,ASSLGDRWSSYEQY
TRBJ2-2,TRBV7-8,ASRSSGMSGELF
TRBJ1-2,TRBV27,ASRDRNYGYT
TRBJ1-2,TRBV19,ATRTARVARNYGYT
TRBJ1-2,TRBV27,ASSFLGTADYGYT
TRBJ1-6,TRBV9,ASSVVPGANSPLH
TRBJ2-1,TRBV5-6,ASSRDRGNTYNEQF
TRBJ1-5,TRBV2,ASSGERRGNQPQH
TRBJ2-1,TRBV9,ASSQFSGGVQWEQF
TRBJ1-2,TRBV7-3,ASSPRQGDGYT
TRBJ2-2,TRBV30,AWSAKGGGNTGELF
TRBJ1-1,TRBV7-3,ASSPDRDTEAF
TRBJ1-5,TRBV5-8,ASSLAVAGISNQPQH
TRBJ2-7,TRBV5-1,ASSRLAGASPYEQY
TRBJ1-5,TRBV28,ASSLGQSNQPQH
TRBJ2-7,TRBV27,ASSWDRDYEQY
TRBJ2-3,TRBV3-1/TRBV3-2,ASSQRRGAGDTQY
TRBJ2-1,TRBV9,ASSGFSGRNEQF
TRBJ2-1,TRBV18,ASSHGTGGYEQF
TRBJ1-4,TRBV7-3,ASRSRGTANEKLF
TRBJ2-3,TRBV7-3,ASSHGQSGADTQY
TRBJ2-5,TRBV4-1,ASSRTSGDQETQY
TRBJ1-2,TRBV2,ASSDWGTGDYGYT
TRBJ1-1,TRBV21-1,ASRAPSGERNTEAF
TRBJ2-1,TRBV4-3,ASSQEGSGSGNEQF